These 22 T cell receptor beta chains were sequenced from one sample in a study of T cells in localized non-small cell lung cancer. Assay used: immunoSEQ multiplex PCR; TCRdb lists only in-frame clones, some missing. Of fewer than 30,000 clones listed, around 90% are singletons. The material was peripheral blood, obtained before any cancer treatment. The receptors derive from a woman aged 40-70 years with stage I lung adenocarcinoma.

The chain couples TRBV5-4 to TRBJ2-7; D is perhaps TRBD1 (6 bases). CDR3 length equals 15 residues. V was trimmed by 2 bases and J by 0 bases, leaving 12 bases between them. Germline lookup yields CDR1 SGHNT and CDR2 YYREEE (reference sequence). This CDR3 reads CASSFMNRDSYEQYF. DNA of the CDR3: TGTGCCAGCAGCTTTATGAACAGGGACTCCTACGAGCAGTACTTC.

The chain combines TRBV11-3 with TRBJ2-6; D remains ambiguous. Trimming pared 8 bases from V and 1 base from J, leaving 6 bases between. The CDR3 is made up of 13 amino acids. Germline V lookup: CDR1 SGHNT, CDR2 YENEEA. This chain's CDR3 is CASAPSGANVLTF. Written as DNA, the CDR3 is TGTGCCAGCGCACCTTCTGGGGCCAACGTCCTGACTTTC.

This chain uses TRBV2 with TRBJ2-6; D remains unclear. V dropped 4 bases and J dropped 0 bases, with 16 bases sitting between them. This CDR3 is built from 18 residues. Germline assignment: CDR1 SNHLY and CDR2 FYNNEI. The CDR3 nucleotides read TGTGCCAGCAGTGCCAGCCGGCTGGGGAACTCTGGGGCCAACGTCCTGACTTTC. Protein product: CASSASRLGNSGANVLTF. The full variable domain, its missing parts supplied by reference TRBV2 and TRBJ2-6, is EPEVTQTPSHQVTQMGQEVILRCVPISNHLYFYWYRQILGQKVEFLVSFYNNEISEKSEIFDDQFSVERPDGSNFTLKIRSTKLEDSAMYFCASSASRLGNSGANVLTFGAGSRLTVL.

This chain connects TRBV4-1 to TRBJ2-3, with unresolved D. Germline lookup yields CDR1 MGHRA and CDR2 YSYEKL. The CDR3 loop spans 14 amino acids. V was clipped by 1 base and J by 5 bases, with 10 bases between them. In nucleotides, the CDR3 is TGCGCCAGCAGCCAAGTCCACTTCAAAGATACGCAGTATTTT. Translation gives CASSQVHFKDTQYF.

The chain carries TRBV15 and TRBJ1-2; TRBD1 aligns across 7 bases. V lost 2 bases and J lost 5; bases outside the gene matches: 5. Germline V gene lookup returns CDR1 LNHNV and CDR2 YYDKDF (reference sequence). CDR3 length: 14 amino acids. CDR3 sequence: CATSRPTGRYGYTF. The CDR3, as DNA: TGTGCCACCAGCAGACCGACAGGGAGGTATGGCTACACCTTC.

The chain uses TRBV18 and TRBJ2-1; no definite D call. Germline V gives CDR1 KGHSH, CDR2 LQKENI. CDR3 length: 13 amino acids. Trimming removed 6 bases at V and 1 base at J, with 7 bases between. The CDR3 spells CASSQGSYNEQFF. DNA for the CDR3: TGTGCCAGCTCCCAAGGGTCCTACAATGAGCAGTTCTTC.

This rearrangement joins TRBV7-9 to TRBJ1-6; D might be TRBD1 (6 bases). The germline V and J ends were trimmed by 5 bases and 0 bases, with 14 bases remaining between them. Germline V CDR1 and CDR2: SEHNR, FQNEAQ (reference sequence). The CDR3 length is 17 residues. The CDR3 sequence is CASSPYLDSSYNSPLHF. In DNA, the CDR3 is TGTGCCAGCAGCCCCTATTTGGACAGCTCCTATAATTCACCCCTCCACTTT. The whole variable domain, remainder taken from reference TRBV7-9 and TRBJ1-6, is DTGVSQNPRHKITKRGQNVTFRCDPISEHNRLYWYRQTLGQGPEFLTYFQNEAQLEKSRLLSDRFSAERPKGSFSTLEIQRTEQGDSAMYLCASSPYLDSSYNSPLHFGNGTRLTVT.

CDR3 amino acids: CASSEDWATEAFF. CDR3 nucleotides: TGTGCCAGCAGTGAAGATTGGGCCACTGAAGCTTTCTTT. This chain uses TRBV6-1 with TRBJ1-1; D is uncertain. In germline, CDR1 is MNHNS, CDR2 SASEGT. V lost 1 base and J lost 4, with 7 bases in between. The CDR3 spans 13 residues.

The J gene is TRBJ2-1, the V gene TRBV5-5; no firm D call. V was trimmed by 2 bases and J by 5 bases, leaving 11 bases between them. CDR3 length equals 14 residues. Germline V gene sequence: CDR1 SGHKS, CDR2 YYEKEE (reference sequence). The CDR3: CASSFGVGDNEQFF. DNA of the CDR3: TGTGCCAGCAGCTTCGGTGTTGGGGACAATGAGCAGTTCTTC.

The chain employs TRBV19 and TRBJ2-6; D possibly corresponds to TRBD1 (5 bases). Trimming removed 5 bases at V and 5 bases at J, with 13 bases between. Germline-derived CDR1 and CDR2 are LNHDA and SQIVND (reference sequence). The CDR3 totals 15 residues. The CDR3 DNA reads as TGTGCCAGTAGTGTCGGACAAGCCCGGGCCAACGTCCTGACTTTC. Translation: CASSVGQARANVLTF.

The chain carries TRBV5-4 and TRBJ2-5; TRBD1 agrees at 8 bases. The V gene's germline CDR1 is SGHNT and CDR2 YYREEE (reference sequence). V was clipped by 0 bases and J by 3 bases; unmatched bases: 1. The CDR3 runs 14 residues. The CDR3 loop is CASSLDRGEETQYF. The CDR3 DNA is TGTGCCAGCAGCTTGGACAGGGGGGAAGAGACCCAGTACTTC.

Concerning this clone itself: The conserved final phenylalanine or tryptophan is absent from the CDR3, which likely points to a read error. The genes are TRBV11-3 and TRBJ2-7; TRBD1 matches at 7 bases. Looked up from germline, CDR1 is SGHNT and CDR2 is YENEEA. The CDR3 consists of 14 residues. The V segment lost 3 bases and the J segment 5 bases; nucleotides outside the gene matches: 7. The CDR3 nucleotides are TGTGCCAGCAGCTTTGGCAGGGGGATCCACGAGCAGTACCTC. Its protein is CASSFGRGIHEQYL.

The J gene is TRBJ1-5, the V gene TRBV19, with D possibly being TRBD1 (5 bases). The CDR3 loop spans 13 amino acids. Per germline, CDR1 LNHDA and CDR2 SQIVND (reference sequence). Trimming stripped 8 bases from V and 3 bases from J, with 11 bases between. The CDR3 bases are TGTGCCAGTTGCGGGACCTCCAATCAGCCCCAGCATTTT. Its translation: CASCGTSNQPQHF.

This chain connects TRBV9 to TRBJ1-3; perhaps TRBD1 as D (5 bases). With 0 bases removed from V and 2 bases from J, the gap between germline ends came to 12 bases. Germline CDR1 SGDLS, CDR2 YYNGEE. This CDR3 spans 16 amino acids. CDR3 in DNA: TGTGCCAGCAGCGTAGCGAGCAGGGTCCCTGGAAACACCATATATTTT. Amino acid sequence: CASSVASRVPGNTIYF.

The rearrangement uses TRBV18 and TRBJ1-2, with D unresolved. This CDR3 is built from 17 residues. With 1 base removed from V and 6 bases from J, the gap between germline ends came to 21 bases. Germline values: CDR1 KGHSH, CDR2 LQKENI. The CDR3 nucleotides are TGTGCCAGCTCACCACTGATCAGGACCGCTAATGTCGATGGCTACACCTTC. Translation gives CASSPLIRTANVDGYTF.

V gene TRBV30 combines with J gene TRBJ1-1; D not resolved. Germline-derived CDR1 and CDR2 are GTSNPN and SVGIG (reference sequence). Trimming removed 3 bases from V and 3 bases from J, with 17 bases in between. The CDR3 consists of 15 residues. The CDR3 spells CAWSARGPRDTEAFF. The CDR3 region has the DNA TGTGCCTGGAGCGCCAGAGGTCCCCGGGACACTGAAGCTTTCTTT. The variable domain in full, with the rest retrieved from reference TRBV30 and TRBJ1-1, is SQTIHQWPATLVQPVGSPLSLECTVEGTSNPNLYWYRQAAGRGLQLLFYSVGIGQISSEVPQNLSASRPQDRQFILSSKKLLLSDSGFYLCAWSARGPRDTEAFFGQGTRLTVV.

The J gene is TRBJ2-3, the V gene TRBV5-1; a weak D match, TRBD2 (5 bases). The CDR3 runs to 17 residues. The V gene lost 2 bases and the J gene lost 2 bases, with 18 bases spanning the gap. Germline V gene data show CDR1 as SGHRS and CDR2 as YFSETQ. In DNA form, the CDR3 reads TGCGCCAGCAGCTTCCTTTCCCACGGGGAGACCACAGATACGCAGTATTTT. Translated: CASSFLSHGETTDTQYF. Filled out from reference TRBV5-1 and TRBJ2-3, the complete variable domain reads KAGVTQTPRYLIKTRGQQVTLSCSPISGHRSVSWYQQTPGQGLQFLFEYFSETQRNKGNFPGRFSGRQFSNSRSEMNVSTLELGDSALYLCASSFLSHGETTDTQYFGPGTRLTVL.

The chain couples TRBV30 to TRBJ2-2; D might be TRBD2 (5 bases). Germline CDR1 GTSNPN, CDR2 SVGIG (reference sequence). CDR3 length equals 12 residues. The germline V and J ends were trimmed by 3 bases and 7 bases, with 9 bases remaining between them. This CDR3 reads CAWSGGRGELFF. In nucleotides, the CDR3 is TGTGCCTGGAGCGGAGGTCGCGGGGAGCTGTTTTTT.

The chain recombines TRBV19 with TRBJ2-5, with a weak D call TRBD2 (7 bases). The CDR3 has 15 amino acids. V dropped 1 base and J dropped 1 base, with 10 bases sitting between them. The germline V gene has CDR1 LNHDA and CDR2 SQIVND (reference sequence). The CDR3, as DNA: TGTGCCAGTAGTATAGGGGGAGGGGGCCAAGAGACCCAGTACTTC. Translated, it gives CASSIGGGGQETQYF. The whole variable domain, filled in from reference TRBV19 and TRBJ2-5, reads DGGITQSPKYLFRKEGQNVTLSCEQNLNHDAMYWYRQDPGQGLRLIYYSQIVNDFQKGDIAEGYSVSREKKESFPLTVTSAQKNPTAFYLCASSIGGGGQETQYFGPGTRLLVL.

The chain combines TRBV9 with TRBJ1-2; D unclear. Trimming shortened V by 0 bases and J by 2 bases, and 8 bases separated the two germline ends. From germline, CDR1 is SGDLS and CDR2 YYNGEE. The CDR3 loop spans 14 amino acids. The chain's CDR3 is CASSVEQQNYGYTF. Here the CDR3 DNA reads TGTGCCAGCAGCGTAGAACAGCAAAACTATGGCTACACCTTC.

The chain uses TRBV9 and TRBJ2-5; perhaps TRBD2 as D (6 bases). Trimming removed 7 bases from V and 3 bases from J, with 16 bases in between. The CDR3 has 14 residues. Germline CDR1 SGDLS, CDR2 YYNGEE. CDR3 sequence reads: CASCGVGAEETQYF. Here the CDR3 DNA reads TGTGCCAGCTGCGGGGTCGGAGCCGAAGAGACCCAGTACTTC.

The genes are TRBV28 and TRBJ1-5; 12 bases are shared with TRBD1. CDR3 size: 15 residues. J gave up 9 bases and V 7 bases, and 10 bases lay outside the gene matches. The germline CDR1 and CDR2 sequences are MDHEN and SYDVKM. DNA for the CDR3: TGTGCCAGCACCCACCCCGGGACAGGGGGCCGGCCCCAGCATTTT. The encoded protein is CASTHPGTGGRPQHF.